This T cell receptor beta chain was captured in a study of cytomegalovirus exposure and HLA in healthy donors. Study observations and caveats: Further analysis, carried out later, found HLA-associated TCR beta chains more clonally expanded than equally common other chains. The study dropped some indistinguishable V segments, TRBV6-2 and TRBV6-3 among them. The listing of 150 or so TCR beta chains classed them as cytomegalovirus-associated. It was in a later analysis that TCR association rates were seen to vary by HLA locus, highest for DRB1 and lowest for HLA-C.

The CDR3 runs 14 residues. CDR1 and CDR2 from the germline V gene are GTSNPN and SVGIG (reference sequence). With V trimmed by 5 bases and J by 6 bases, 11 bases remained unmatched. The PCR had 60 Vbeta and 13 Jbeta primers. The repertoire was sequenced with immunoSEQ multiplex PCR; TCRdb's copy has only in-frame clones and lacks some. The sample yields about 140,000 clones, nearly 70% seen once. As for this clone: Antigen specificity is unknown.

Sequenced sample: PBMCs. This clonotype was obtained from a man younger than 40 in good health and CMV-seropositive. The chain is built from TRBV30 and TRBJ2-7; 9 nucleotides match TRBD1. The CDR3 reads CAWELGQGSLEQYF. The CDR3 DNA follows: TGTGCCTGGGAGCTGGGACAGGGATCTCTCGAGCAGTACTTC.